These 13 T cell receptor beta chains were sequenced from one sample in a study of T cells after yellow fever vaccination. TCRdb reanalysed the 5' RACE reads using MiXCR and keeps one entry per CDR3 protein. The profile shows hundreds of thousands of distinct CDR3 sequences, roughly 14% of them singletons. The source was PBMCs, collected on the day of the yellow fever booster vaccination. These receptors were obtained from a man younger than 45 who received the YFV17D yellow fever vaccine.

This clonotype was found many times. The V call is TRBV5-1, the J call TRBJ2-3; D may be TRBD1 (6 bases). V was clipped by 5 bases and J by 0 bases, with 10 bases between them. Germline lookup yields CDR1 SGHRS and CDR2 YFSETQ. CDR3 length equals 14 residues. CDR3 DNA sequence: TGCGCCAGCAGGCCAGGGGCTAGCACAGATACGCAGTATTTT. This encodes CASRPGASTDTQYF.

This clonotype was detected only a few times. CDR3 in amino acids: CASSSYPDYATDTQYF. The CDR3 DNA reads TGCGCCAGCAGCTCTTATCCTGACTACGCCACAGATACGCAGTATTTT. This chain joins TRBV5-1 and TRBJ2-3; tentative D call: TRBD2 (5 bases). This CDR3 spans 16 amino acids. The germline V gene has CDR1 SGHRS and CDR2 YFSETQ. V was trimmed by 3 bases and J by 2 bases, leaving 16 bases between them.

This clonotype was seen more than once but under ten times. The chain uses TRBV7-2 and TRBJ1-6; D is unresolved. V lost 3 bases, J lost 9 bases, and 6 bases lay in between. CDR1 is SGHTA, CDR2 FQGNSA, per germline. The CDR3 runs 12 residues. CDR3 region: CASSFLGSPLHF. Written as DNA, the CDR3 is TGTGCCAGCAGCTTCCTAGGTTCACCCCTCCACTTT.

The sample holds a few counts of this clonotype. CDR3 in DNA: TGTGCCAGCAGCTTAATCGCCACAGATACGCAGTATTTT. Protein: CASSLIATDTQYF. The chain joins TRBV7-2 to TRBJ2-3; D unresolved. The CDR3 is made up of 13 amino acids. With 2 bases removed from V and 2 bases from J, the gap between germline ends came to 5 bases. Per the germline V gene, CDR1 is SGHTA and CDR2 is FQGNSA.

This chain joins TRBV4-3 and TRBJ2-3; D uncertain. The CDR3 loop spans 14 amino acids. Trimming cost V 0 bases and J 6 bases, with 10 bases left between them. Germline V CDR1 and CDR2: LGHNA, YSLEER. Here the CDR3 DNA reads TGCGCCAGCAGCCAAGATTTCAGGTCGGATACGCAGTATTTT. Protein: CASSQDFRSDTQYF.

As to this clonotype: Its ends do not fully match the called genes, so a read error is possible. The rearrangement joins TRBV20-1 to TRBJ2-1; 10 bases are a match to TRBD2. Germline values: CDR1 DFQATT, CDR2 SNEGSKA (reference sequence). The CDR3 consists of 16 residues. The CDR3 DNA sequence: TGCTGTGCTAGCAAACTTAGCGGGAGGCCGAACAATGAGCAGTTCTTC. It is translated as CCASKLSGRPNNEQFF.

This chain joins TRBV21-1 and TRBJ2-2; the table's D gene call, TRBD1, was not cross checked with the DNA. TRBV21-1 is shown as a pseudogene. The CDR3 has 18 residues. This CDR3 reads CASTKRGGGQGCPGELFF. The CDR3 DNA sequence: TGTGCCAGCACTAAAAGAGGAGGGGGACAGGGGTGCCCCGGGGAGCTGTTTTTT.

At least ten counts were recorded for this clonotype. The chain recombines TRBV5-6 with TRBJ1-5; D unresolved. This CDR3 spans 14 amino acids. The ends were cut back, 4 bases at V and 4 bases at J, with 12 bases in the middle. Germline V CDR1 and CDR2: SGHDT, YYEEEE. The CDR3 is CASSPLGGNQPQHF. CDR3 coding DNA: TGTGCCAGCAGCCCCTTGGGAGGGAATCAGCCCCAGCATTTT. Drawing the rest from reference TRBV5-6 and TRBJ1-5, the complete variable domain is DAGVTQSPTHLIKTRGQQVTLRCSPKSGHDTVSWYQQALGQGPQFIFQYYEEEERQRGNFPDRFSGHQFPNYSSELNVNALLLGDSALYLCASSPLGGNQPQHFGDGTRLSIL.

This clonotype was detected only a few times. The chain is built from TRBV7-2 and TRBJ1-5, with 11 bases aligning to TRBD1. Germline V gives CDR1 SGHTA, CDR2 FQGNSA. This CDR3 is 16 amino acids long. The J segment lost 2 bases and the V segment lost 5 bases, leaving 5 bases of the junction unmatched. Here the CDR3 reads CASSRTGGLGNQPQHF. CDR3 DNA sequence: TGTGCCAGCAGCCGGACAGGGGGCTTGGGCAATCAGCCCCAGCATTTT.

The chain carries TRBV6-5 and TRBJ2-7; D may be TRBD1 (5 bases). The CDR3 runs to 13 residues. Germline CDR1 MNHEY, CDR2 SVGAGI. V was cut by 10 bases and J by 4 bases, with 17 bases left in between. The CDR3 bases are TGTGCCACCTCGCGTGGGGCGAAGTACGAGCAGTACTTC. Its protein is CATSRGAKYEQYF.

The V and J genes are TRBV12-3 or TRBV12-4 and TRBJ2-1, with D possibly matching TRBD2 (6 bases). Trimming took off 1 base at V and 9 bases at J, with 13 bases between the two ends. This CDR3 has 14 amino acids. The CDR3 sequence is CASSLGAGAGEQFF. CDR3 in DNA: TGTGCCAGCAGTTTAGGAGCCGGAGCGGGTGAGCAGTTCTTC.

V is TRBV7-2 and J is TRBJ2-2; tentative D call: TRBD2 (5 bases). The CDR3 totals 15 residues. CDR1 and CDR2 from the germline V gene are SGHTA and FQGNSA. V dropped 1 base and J dropped 4 bases, with 10 bases sitting between them. CDR3 in amino acids: CASSLGASGTGELFF. CDR3 bases: TGTGCCAGCAGCTTAGGGGCGAGCGGCACCGGGGAGCTGTTTTTT.

In this sample, this clonotype turned up many times. The rearrangement joins TRBV20-1 to TRBJ2-1; 7 bases align to TRBD1. V shed 6 bases and J 8 bases; nucleotides not matched to a gene: 13. The CDR3 length is 14 residues. The germline V gene has CDR1 DFQATT and CDR2 SNEGSKA (reference sequence). In DNA, the CDR3 is TGCAGTGCCCTAACAGGGGCTGAGGCCGATGAGCAGTTCTTC. It encodes CSALTGAEADEQFF.